Reported below is one T cell receptor beta chain. This specimen comes from a study of T cell changes during pregnancy in multiple sclerosis. The assay was immunoSEQ multiplex PCR, and TCRdb's table has in-frame clones only and misses some. Of about 85,000 clones listed, 80% to 95% were seen once; the top ten hold over 2%. This CDR3 has 13 residues. Germline V CDR1 and CDR2: GTSNPN, SVGIG (reference sequence). V was clipped by 7 bases and J by 7 bases, with 14 bases between them. Sequenced here: peripheral blood, sampled in the first trimester of pregnancy. This clonotype originated in a female donor with multiple sclerosis, enrolled in a pregnancy study. This rearrangement joins TRBV30 to TRBJ1-6; perhaps TRBD1 as D (5 bases). CDR3 DNA: TGTGCCTTTAACGACAGAGAAAATTCACCCCTCCACTTT. It codes for CAFNDRENSPLHF.